Listed below are T cell receptor beta chains from one sample, sequenced in a study of T cell repertoires in cytomegalovirus infection. A single record per CDR3 protein comes from TCRdb applying MiXCR to the reads. The data hold approximately 340,000 distinct CDR3 sequences, with about 27% observed a single time. These receptors' antigens are unknown. The sequencing here drew on cultured PBMCs, taken from culture after CMV antigen stimulation. These receptors were obtained from a human donor in good health (CMV status not recorded). Some clones in this sample may be carry-over from other donors' samples. Each CDR3 is given with its conserved first and last residue. Fields, in order: J gene, D gene, clone size, V gene, CDR3 DNA, CDR3 protein. The D gene is left open where the match is weak. Rows may omit the clone size; those that give it use once, few, many or a size class.

TRBJ2-1 | - | few | TRBV6-5 | TGTGCCAGCAGTTACTCTAAAGGCAACCTTGGGAATGAGCAGTTCTTC | CASSYSKGNLGNEQFF
TRBJ2-1 | - | few | TRBV11-2 | TGTGCCAGCAGAGGACCCCTACTAGGGAATGAGCAGTTCTTC | CASRGPLLGNEQFF
TRBJ2-1 | - | once | TRBV18 | TGTGCCAGCTCATCCGGGGAGCAGTTCTTC | CASSSGEQFF
TRBJ1-1 | TRBD1 | - | TRBV7-9 | TGTGCCAGCAGCCAGGGACAGACAGAATTGAACACTGAAGCTTTCTTT | CASSQGQTELNTEAFF
TRBJ2-2 | - | few | TRBV2 | TGTGCCAGCAGTGCGAGGGGATGGAACACCGGGGAGCTGTTTTTT | CASSARGWNTGELFF
TRBJ2-7 | TRBD2 | - | TRBV5-4 | TGTGCCAGCAGCTCTGGGGGAGGGCTCTCCTACGAGCAGTACTTC | CASSSGGGLSYEQYF
TRBJ2-6 | - | few | TRBV19 | TGTGCCAGTAGTATAGGTCTGATCTCTGGGGCCAACGTCCTGACTTTC | CASSIGLISGANVLTF
TRBJ2-7 | TRBD2 | few | TRBV27 | TGTGCCAGCAGGGCGGGCGGGGGGAACTCCTACGAGCAGTACTTC | CASRAGGGNSYEQYF
TRBJ2-7 | - | many | TRBV7-8 | TGTGCCAGCAGCTTAGGGAGGGTGAGCTCCTACGAGCAGTACTTC | CASSLGRVSSYEQYF
TRBJ1-6 | TRBD1 | - | TRBV7-9 | TGTGCCAGCAGCTCCGGACAGGGAAGCAGTTATAATTCACCCCTCCACTTT | CASSSGQGSSYNSPLHF
TRBJ1-2 | TRBD1 | - | TRBV19 | TGTGCCAGTAGTATTGACAGGGAGAAAGGCTACACCTTC | CASSIDREKGYTF
TRBJ1-4 | - | - | TRBV6-6 | TGTGCCAGCAGTTACACAGACACAACTAATGAAAAACTGTTTTTT | CASSYTDTTNEKLFF
TRBJ1-2 | TRBD1 | few | TRBV10-3 | TGTGCCATCAGCCCCGGACAGGGAACCTACACCTTC | CAISPGQGTYTF
TRBJ2-1 | TRBD1 | many | TRBV7-8 | TGTGCCAGCAGCTTAGTTCCGTCCGAGACAGGGGCCTCGCGTGAGCAGTTCTTC | CASSLVPSETGASREQFF
TRBJ1-3 | - | - | TRBV12-3/TRBV12-4 | TGTGCCAGCAGCGATCCGACACACCGCGACAACACCATATATTTT | CASSDPTHRDNTIYF
TRBJ2-5 | - | few | TRBV20-1 | TGCAGTGCGCCTGGACGACCCCTAAAAGAGACCCAGTACTTC | CSAPGRPLKETQYF
TRBJ1-1 | - | - | TRBV5-4 | TGTGCCAGCAGCTTGGCTAGCGGGGTGATGAACACTGAAGCTTTCTTT | CASSLASGVMNTEAFF
TRBJ2-3 | - | - | TRBV2 | TGTGCCAGCAGTGAAAGAATCCCGACCACAGATACGCAGTATTTT | CASSERIPTTDTQYF
TRBJ2-2 | TRBD1 | - | TRBV7-9 | TGTGCCATTGGGACAGCTGCGAACACCGGGGAGCTGTTTTTT | CAIGTAANTGELFF
TRBJ1-2 | - | - | TRBV27 | TGTGCCAGCAGTTTAATCAAATCAGGGGCCTATAACTATGGCTACACCTTC | CASSLIKSGAYNYGYTF
TRBJ1-5 | - | - | TRBV7-9 | TGTGCCAGCAGTGGGGGGCTGAATCAGCCCCAGCATTTT | CASSGGLNQPQHF
TRBJ2-5 | - | many | TRBV6-1 | TGTGCCAGCAGTGAAACAGGTGGACACCTTAAGACCCAGTACTTC | CASSETGGHLKTQYF
TRBJ2-3 | TRBD2 | - | TRBV20-1 | TGCAGTGCTATACTAGCGAAGGGCGCAGATACGCAGTATTTT | CSAILAKGADTQYF
TRBJ1-6 | - | - | TRBV20-1 | TGCAGTGCTAGGCGGGGAAAGCACTTTCCTAATTCACCCCTCCACTTT | CSARRGKHFPNSPLHF
TRBJ1-1 | - | - | TRBV20-1 | TGCAGTGCCGCTCCTAGGGGGGTAACGACTGAAGCTTTCTTT | CSAAPRGVTTEAFF
TRBJ1-1 | - | few | TRBV7-8 | TGTGCCAGCAGCCCAAGGGTGGGGGGGAACACTGAAGCTTTCTTT | CASSPRVGGNTEAFF
TRBJ1-3 | - | few | TRBV4-2 | TGTGCCAGCAGCCAAGATCGGACCTCTGGAAACACCATATATTTT | CASSQDRTSGNTIYF
TRBJ2-7 | TRBD2 | few | TRBV19 | TGTGCCAGTAGTATAGGACTAGCGGACTCCTACGAGCAGTACTTC | CASSIGLADSYEQYF
TRBJ1-5 | TRBD1 | once | TRBV7-2 | TGTGCCAGCAGCTTAACCGAGACAGGGGGCGGTCAGCCCCAGCATTTT | CASSLTETGGGQPQHF
TRBJ1-5 | - | - | TRBV18 | TGTGCCAGCTCACCTCGGGGGGGAGGGAGCAATCAGCCCCAGCATTTT | CASSPRGGGSNQPQHF
TRBJ2-7 | - | many | TRBV10-3 | TGTGCCATCAGTGACCACCAGGGTTCGGGCGAGCAGTACTTC | CAISDHQGSGEQYF
TRBJ2-3 | - | - | TRBV10-3 | TGTGCCATCAGTGAGTCAGGAGATACGCAGTATTTT | CAISESGDTQYF
TRBJ1-6 | TRBD1 | few | TRBV14 | TGTGCCAGCAGCCAAGTCGCGACAGGGACTTCACCCCTCCACTTT | CASSQVATGTSPLHF
TRBJ1-2 | - | - | TRBV7-9 | TGTGCCAGCAGCTCCGGCCGGGTCTATGGCTACACCTTC | CASSSGRVYGYTF
TRBJ2-3 | - | - | TRBV19 | TGTGCCAGTAGTATCTACTTTACAGATACGCAGTATTTT | CASSIYFTDTQYF
TRBJ1-3 | TRBD1 | - | TRBV12-3/TRBV12-4 | TGTGCCAGCAGGGCCACAGGGGAGGGAAACACCATATATTTT | CASRATGEGNTIYF
TRBJ1-5 | - | - | TRBV19 | TGTGCCAGTAGTCCAACAGGGACGGGGGAACATCAGCCCCAGCATTTT | CASSPTGTGEHQPQHF
TRBJ2-1 | TRBD2 | few | TRBV20-1 | TGCAGTGCTAGAGGACTGCCGGGACTAGCTTACTCCTACAATGAGCAGTTCTTC | CSARGLPGLAYSYNEQFF
TRBJ2-3 | - | once | TRBV19 | TGTGCCAGTAGTAAGGTGGGACTCCACACAGATACGCAGTATTTT | CASSKVGLHTDTQYF
TRBJ1-4 | - | - | TRBV18 | TGTGCCAGCTCCCCACCCGGTCGGTCTAATGAAAAACTGTTTTTT | CASSPPGRSNEKLFF
TRBJ1-5 | - | - | TRBV6-5 | TGTGCCAGCAGCTCGGTGGGGGGTGGCAATCAGCCCCAGCATTTT | CASSSVGGGNQPQHF
TRBJ2-4 | TRBD2 | - | TRBV20-1 | TGCAGTGCTTATCCGGGACTAGCGGGAGTAGCCAAAAACATTCAGTACTTC | CSAYPGLAGVAKNIQYF
TRBJ2-1 | - | - | TRBV3-1 | TGTGCCAGCAGCCGCGAGGTTGGGGGTGAGCAGTTCTTC | CASSREVGGEQFF
TRBJ2-5 | - | - | TRBV19 | TGTGCCAGCCGAGGGCCTCCCGGGACACAAGAGACCCAGTACTTC | CASRGPPGTQETQYF